The clone carrying this T cell receptor beta chain was recorded once. This CDR3 region has 16 residues. V was pared by 2 bases and J by 0 bases, with 6 bases of the junction left unmatched. Germline V gives CDR1 SGHRS, CDR2 YFSETQ. The sample belongs to a study of blood T cell repertoires in COVID-19. The repertoire was sequenced with immunoSEQ multiplex PCR; TCRdb's copy has only in-frame clones and lacks some. The profile covers roughly 410,000 clones, with over 75% appearing a single time and about 1.6% taken by the ten largest. This clonotype originated in a woman aged 40 to 49 with COVID-19, enrolled during active disease. What was sequenced was peripheral blood. The chain uses TRBV5-1 and TRBJ2-3; 7 bases fit TRBD1. The CDR3: CASSFFTGASTDTQYF. In DNA form, the CDR3 reads TGCGCCAGCAGCTTCTTCACAGGGGCTAGCACAGATACGCAGTATTTT.